This TCR beta chain stems from a study of T cells in Graves' hyperthyroidism and ophthalmopathy. Each diagnosis was grounded in clinical symptoms, serum thyroxine and TRAb, thyroid ultrasound, and orbital computed tomography. It was RNA transcripts that yielded the amplified TCR beta CDR3 regions. TCR CDR3 regions were first amplified by RT-PCR with HTBI primers. One entry per CDR3 protein results from TCRdb running MiXCR on the multiplex PCR reads. The profile covers over 250,000 distinct CDR3 sequences, with roughly 20% appearing a single time and roughly 60% taken by the ten largest. The CDR3 totals 14 residues. The V and J ends lost 0 bases and 4 bases respectively, with 8 bases between them. Germline CDR1 MNHEY, CDR2 SMNVEV (reference sequence).

The sample was blood. The rearrangement joins TRBV27 to TRBJ2-3; unclear D gene. The TCR sequence derives from a man aged 25-45 years with Graves' ophthalmopathy. The CDR3, as DNA: TGTGCCAGCAGTTTATCTCGAGCAGCAGATACGCAGTATTTT. Its protein is CASSLSRAADTQYF.